This T cell receptor (beta chain) was identified during a study of regulatory T cells in long-lasting Graves disease. Findings and limits, study-wide: In persistent patients, shared public clonotypes (approximately 3,000) outnumbered those in new patients (approximately 940). The analysis examined peripheral blood only and excluded thyroid tissue.

This sample's time point: persistent/refractory GD, antithyroid drugs over 5 years with positive TRAb. The TCR library was prepared using RNA isolated from PBMCs. CDR3 length equals 11 residues. CDR1 is DFQATT and CDR2 is SNEGSKA in the germline V gene (reference sequence). Trimming stripped 7 bases from V and 2 bases from J, with 8 bases between. TCR beta libraries were built with iRepertoire HTBI primers and Arm-PCR of CDR3 regions. Per the original data handling: Analysis of the samples identified roughly 62 TRBV and 14 TRBJ segments. Each CDR3 protein gets one entry after TCRdb re-called the multiplex PCR reads with MiXCR. These V and J calls are TCRdb output, not the study's own analysis. The profile shows a few hundred thousand distinct CDR3 sequences, roughly 21% of them singletons. At least ten counts were recorded for this clonotype. Its antigen is undetermined.

Sequencing used peripheral blood mononuclear cells (PBMCs), obtained when the disease was refractory, from a patient treated with antithyroid drugs. This chain links TRBV20-1 with TRBJ1-2; a possible D gene is TRBD1 (6 bases). The TCR sequence derives from a female donor with Graves disease. The DNA for the CDR3 is TGCAGTGTAGGACAGAACTATGGCTACACCTTC. It yields the protein CSVGQNYGYTF.